This entry lists 9 T cell receptor beta chains sequenced from one sample in a study of neoadjuvant anti-PD-1 for oral cavity cancer. Profiled with immunoSEQ multiplex PCR; TCRdb holds only in-frame clones, not every one. The table has approximately 12,000 clones, about 60% seen once. Sequenced material: tumor tissue, taken before nivolumab (anti-PD-1) treatment. These receptors were obtained from a person aged 40 to 85 with oral cavity squamous cell carcinoma. The donor label of this sample is uncertain.

This chain joins TRBV7-9 and TRBJ2-5; D is unclear. Per germline, CDR1 SEHNR and CDR2 FQNEAQ (reference sequence). The CDR3 sequence is 15 residues long. V was cut by 7 bases and J by 2 bases, with 17 bases left in between. Here the CDR3 reads CASMTDKKTQETQYF. The CDR3 nucleotides are TGTGCCAGCATGACTGACAAGAAAACTCAAGAGACCCAGTACTTC.

This clone is medium-sized within its sample. The chain carries TRBV10-2 and TRBJ1-6, with D possibly TRBD1 on 6 matching bases. Trimming removed 6 bases from V and 7 bases from J, with 16 bases in between. CDR3 length: 15 amino acids. CDR1 WSHSY and CDR2 SAAADI come from the germline V gene. CDR3 in amino acids: CASRGGLAANSPLHF. The CDR3 coding sequence is TGCGCCAGCAGAGGGGGACTGGCGGCGAATTCACCCCTCCACTTT.

This clone was detected only once. V is TRBV7-2 and J is TRBJ1-2; 7 bases line up with TRBD1. V shed 4 bases, J shed 4 bases, and the junction held 3 bases outside the gene matches. This CDR3 has 13 residues. Germline CDR1 SGHTA, CDR2 FQGNSA. CDR3 coding DNA: TGTGCCAGCAGCTCGCAGGGGGTCTATGGCTACACCTTC. Translated, it gives CASSSQGVYGYTF.

CDR3 sequence (DNA): TGTGCCTGGAGTCATAAGGGTCTCAATCAGCCCCAGCATTTT. Protein sequence: CAWSHKGLNQPQHF. The V gene is TRBV30, the J gene TRBJ1-5; no definite D call. V lost 2 bases and J lost 3, with 11 bases in between. The CDR3 is 14 amino acids. CDR1 is GTSNPN, CDR2 SVGIG, per germline (reference sequence).

This chain connects TRBV7-2 to TRBJ2-6; a weak D match, TRBD2 (6 bases). This CDR3 is built from 19 residues. The germline V gene has CDR1 SGHTA and CDR2 FQGNSA. V gave up 3 bases and J gave up 0 bases, with 18 bases separating them. The CDR3 DNA reads as TGTGCCAGCAGCTTTAGGTGGAGGGAGCGGCCCTCTGGGGCCAACGTCCTGACTTTC. Protein product: CASSFRWRERPSGANVLTF. Variable domain in full (rest from reference TRBV7-2 and TRBJ2-6): GAGVSQSPSNKVTEKGKDVELRCDPISGHTALYWYRQSLGQGLEFLIYFQGNSAPDKSGLPSDRFSAERTGGSVSTLTIQRTQQEDSAVYLCASSFRWRERPSGANVLTFGAGSRLTVL.

This chain joins TRBV7-9 and TRBJ2-1; 7 bases agree with TRBD2. V lost 1 base and J lost 3; bases outside the gene matches: 3. Germline CDR1 is SEHNR and CDR2 is FQNEAQ (reference sequence). The CDR3 is 15 residues long. The CDR3 here is CASSLVSSGYNEQFF. The CDR3 DNA follows: TGTGCCAGCAGCTTAGTTTCTAGCGGCTACAATGAGCAGTTCTTC.

The chain uses TRBV6-1 and TRBJ1-5, with D uncertain. V was shortened by 7 bases and J by 5 bases, with 15 bases between the two germline ends. The germline V gene encodes CDR1 MNHNS and CDR2 SASEGT. CDR3 size: 14 residues. The DNA of the CDR3 is TGTGCCAGCAATCCGGGCCTTTCTCATCAGCCCCAGCATTTT. It specifies CASNPGLSHQPQHF.

The rearrangement links TRBV19 to TRBJ1-2, with unresolved D. The CDR3 has 15 amino acids. The V end lost 2 bases, the J end lost 8 bases, and 18 bases lay between the germline ends. CDR1 LNHDA and CDR2 SQIVND come from the germline V gene (reference sequence). Here the CDR3 reads CASSIMARGSGGYTF. The CDR3 DNA follows: TGTGCCAGTAGTATAATGGCACGCGGGAGCGGAGGCTACACCTTC.

The chain joins TRBV9 to TRBJ2-1; D call uncertain. The CDR3 covers 13 residues. Trimming removed 3 bases at V and 13 bases at J, with 17 bases between. Germline V CDR1 and CDR2: SGDLS, YYNGEE. This chain's CDR3 is CASSGGGEGHQFF. The DNA for the CDR3 is TGTGCCAGCAGCGGTGGTGGGGAAGGGCACCAGTTCTTC.